One and the same sample provided the 22 T cell receptor beta chains below, sequenced in a study of vaccination and CD4 T cells after COVID-19 (dated by TCRdb to 2022 to 2024). The library was produced with PCR. The sample was run on an Illumina iSeq 100. DNA from cultured CD4+ T cells underwent TCR sequencing with the Oncomine TCR Beta short-read assay at the Johns Hopkins FTIC core. The raw public reads went through TCRdb reprocessing: fastp at Q25, MiXCR clone calling, in-frame beta chains kept. CDR3 protein sequences are deduplicated, and each keeps its most common genes and DNA. This sample lists 5,500 to 8,000 distinct CDR3 sequences; 55% to 80% were detected once. In total, the top ten clones hold roughly 17% of the sample. The sample's treatment or condition label, in plain terms: approximately 9-day PBMC culture with coronavirus spike peptide pools or control peptides (ViraFEST assay). For these TCRs, the target antigens are not known.

Sequenced: CD4+ T cells from blood, cultured in vitro. These receptor sequences come from a human donor who had recovered from COVID-19.

The CDR3 DNA reads as TGTGCCACCAGCAGAACCCTAACTAGGGGACAGTTCTACAATGAGCAGTTCTTC. Encoded protein: CATSRTLTRGQFYNEQFF. V usage is TRBV15 and J usage is TRBJ2-1; 7 positions match TRBD1. The CDR3 consists of 18 residues. V lost 2 bases, J lost 3 bases, and 13 bases stayed unmatched. Germline values: CDR1 LNHNV, CDR2 YYDKDF (reference sequence).

The chain employs TRBV6-5 and TRBJ1-5, with 8 bases fitting TRBD1. CDR3 length: 15 residues. The germline gives CDR1 MNHEY, CDR2 SVGAGI. Trimming removed 2 bases from V and 3 bases from J; junction bases left unmatched: 3. The CDR3 region has the DNA TGTGCCAGCAGTTACGGACAGGGAAACAATCAGCCCCAGCATTTT. Translating gives CASSYGQGNNQPQHF.

This chain joins TRBV6-2 or TRBV6-3 and TRBJ1-2; D gene unclear. The germline V and J ends were trimmed by 4 bases and 8 bases, with 14 bases remaining between them. The germline gives CDR1 MNHEY, CDR2 SVGEGT. The CDR3 runs to 13 residues. Here the CDR3 reads CASSSTTPGGYTF. The CDR3, as DNA: TGTGCCAGCAGTTCGACCACCCCGGGGGGCTACACCTTC.

The chain joins TRBV10-3 to TRBJ2-1, with 11 bases identical to TRBD2. Unmatched junction bases numbered 7, after V lost 0 bases and J lost 3 bases. The length of the CDR3 is 18 residues. CDR1 and CDR2 (germline): ENHRY, SYGVKD. The CDR3: CAISESILTSGNYNEQFF. CDR3 DNA: TGTGCCATCAGTGAGTCGATCCTGACTAGCGGGAACTACAATGAGCAGTTCTTC.

V usage is TRBV7-2 and J usage is TRBJ1-2; D might be TRBD1 (6 bases). The CDR3 runs to 14 residues. Trimming stripped 3 bases from V and 1 base from J, with 9 bases between. Germline lookup yields CDR1 SGHTA and CDR2 FQGNSA. The DNA for the CDR3 is TGTGCCAGCAGCTTGAACAGGGTTAACTATGGCTACACCTTC. This translates into CASSLNRVNYGYTF. The full variable domain, completed using reference TRBV7-2 and TRBJ1-2, is GAGVSQSPSNKVTEKGKDVELRCDPISGHTALYWYRQSLGQGLEFLIYFQGNSAPDKSGLPSDRFSAERTGGSVSTLTIQRTQQEDSAVYLCASSLNRVNYGYTFGSGTRLTVV.

The chain recombines TRBV27 with TRBJ1-2, with 9 bases identical to TRBD1. The CDR3 runs to 13 residues. From germline, CDR1 is MNHEY and CDR2 SMNVEV (reference sequence). Losses at the gene ends were 6 bases for V and 7 bases for J; bases not matched to a gene: 6. Written as DNA, the CDR3 is TGTGCCAGCAGGCTACAGGGGGCGGGTGGCTACACCTTC. This codes for CASRLQGAGGYTF.

The genes are TRBV19 and TRBJ1-1; no clear D gene. In germline, CDR1 is LNHDA, CDR2 SQIVND (reference sequence). The CDR3 runs to 13 residues. The V end lost 6 bases, the J end lost 6 bases, and 14 bases lay between the germline ends. The CDR3 reads CASRPPGWPEAFF. DNA for the CDR3: TGTGCCAGTAGACCCCCCGGTTGGCCTGAAGCTTTCTTT.

This clonotype was seen more than once but under ten times. The chain carries TRBV19 and TRBJ1-2; 8 positions agree with TRBD1. Trimming cost V 7 bases and J 4 bases; bases outside gene matches: 14. The CDR3 extends over 16 amino acids. Germline lookup yields CDR1 LNHDA and CDR2 SQIVND (reference sequence). Written as DNA, the CDR3 is TGTGCCAGTAATCCCCTGGTGGGGACAGGCCCCTATGGCTACACCTTC. Encoded protein: CASNPLVGTGPYGYTF.

V gene TRBV19 combines with J gene TRBJ1-1, with 7 bases aligning to TRBD1. Germline V gene data show CDR1 as LNHDA and CDR2 as SQIVND (reference sequence). Losses at the gene ends were 1 base for V and 11 bases for J; bases not matched to a gene: 19. This CDR3 region has 17 residues. The CDR3 DNA reads as TGTGCCAGTAGTATAGTGTCGGGGGCAACAGGGGCTCGGGAGGCTTTCTTT. This sequence encodes CASSIVSGATGAREAFF. Together with reference TRBV19 and TRBJ1-1, the CDR3 gives the full variable domain: DGGITQSPKYLFRKEGQNVTLSCEQNLNHDAMYWYRQDPGQGLRLIYYSQIVNDFQKGDIAEGYSVSREKKESFPLTVTSAQKNPTAFYLCASSIVSGATGAREAFFGQGTRLTVV.

Comments on this clonotype: One end of the junction does not line up with germline, which may come from a read error. The gene calls are TRBV7-9 and TRBJ1-2, with TRBD1 as a possible D gene (5 bases). CDR1 is SEHNR, CDR2 FQNEAQ, per germline (reference sequence). CDR3 length: 14 amino acids. The CDR3 here is CASSLARVGYGYTF. In DNA, the CDR3 is TGTGCCAGCAGCCTAGCCAGGGTGGGATATGGCTACACCTTC.

This clonotype was seen only a few times. The rearrangement joins TRBV7-2 to TRBJ2-7; 9 nucleotides align to TRBD2. The junction had 4 bases not matched to a gene; V was cut back by 1 base and J by 3 bases. Per germline, CDR1 SGHTA and CDR2 FQGNSA. This CDR3 comprises 15 residues. The chain's CDR3 is CASSLVAGVYYEQYF. The CDR3 DNA follows: TGTGCCAGCAGCTTAGTAGCGGGAGTTTACTACGAGCAGTACTTC.

By frequency in the sample, this clonotype is medium-sized. V and J are TRBV24-1 and TRBJ1-5; D remains ambiguous. Germline CDR1 is KGHDR and CDR2 is SFDVKD. Trimming removed 3 bases at V and 1 base at J, with 15 bases between. The CDR3 contains 17 residues. The CDR3 nucleotides are TGTGCCACCAGTGATCCAAAGGACGGAGCGAGCAATCAGCCCCAGCATTTT. Translated: CATSDPKDGASNQPQHF.

This sequence joins TRBV6-1 and TRBJ1-5; the D gene is possibly TRBD1 (6 bases). Germline values: CDR1 MNHNS, CDR2 SASEGT. Between the trimmed V and J ends, which lost 5 bases and 2 bases, there was a span of 16 bases. This CDR3 region has 16 residues. The CDR3, as DNA: TGTGCCAGCAGTCCACAGGGAAGGGGGGGCAATCAGCCCCAGCATTTT. Translation gives CASSPQGRGGNQPQHF.

The rearrangement joins TRBV6-1 to TRBJ1-1; 8 bases fit TRBD1. From germline, CDR1 is MNHNS and CDR2 SASEGT. This CDR3 comprises 14 residues. V lost 4 bases and J lost 4; bases outside the gene matches: 5. This chain's CDR3 is CASSGQTGGTEAFF. CDR3 sequence (DNA): TGTGCCAGCAGTGGACAAACAGGGGGCACTGAAGCTTTCTTT.

This clonotype was seen a few times. J is TRBJ2-3 and V is TRBV14; D tentatively reads TRBD1 or TRBD2 (6 bases each). The V and J ends lost 0 bases and 4 bases respectively, with 14 bases between them. This CDR3 is 16 amino acids long. The V gene's germline CDR1 is SGHDN and CDR2 FVKESK. The CDR3 sequence is CASSQDRGLGSDTQYF. The CDR3 region has the DNA TGTGCCAGCAGCCAAGATCGGGGGCTCGGATCAGATACGCAGTATTTT.

The rearrangement joins TRBV28 to TRBJ1-2, with D unresolved. Trimming took off 6 bases at V and 2 bases at J, with 13 bases between the two ends. Germline CDR1 reads MDHEN; CDR2 reads SYDVKM. The CDR3 contains 14 residues. The DNA for the CDR3 is TGTGCCAGCAGCTCCGGTTCGGTCAACTATGGCTACACCTTC. It is translated as CASSSGSVNYGYTF.

The gene calls are TRBV7-9 and TRBJ1-2; D ambiguous. This CDR3 spans 15 amino acids. The germline gives CDR1 SEHNR, CDR2 FQNEAQ (reference sequence). The ends were cut back, 4 bases at V and 2 bases at J, with 14 bases in the middle. The CDR3 sequence is CASSSWRVSNYGYTF. Written as DNA, the CDR3 is TGTGCCAGCAGCTCATGGAGGGTATCCAACTATGGCTACACCTTC.

This clonotype was recorded a few times. The V call is TRBV28, the J call TRBJ2-3; D unclear. The germline gives CDR1 MDHEN, CDR2 SYDVKM. The V end was cut by 9 bases, the J end by 2 bases, with 15 bases between. The CDR3 has 14 amino acids. The chain's CDR3 is CASTDSPNTDTQYF. The CDR3 DNA reads as TGTGCCAGTACCGACTCCCCAAACACAGATACGCAGTATTTT.

The V and J genes are TRBV4-2 and TRBJ1-3; D not resolved. The CDR3 contains 12 residues. CDR1 is LGHNA, CDR2 YNFKEQ, per germline. The ends were cut back, 4 bases at V and 8 bases at J, with 9 bases in the middle. The CDR3 loop is CASSPSRDTIYF. The CDR3 DNA sequence: TGTGCCAGCAGCCCCTCTCGGGACACCATATATTTT.

The chain uses TRBV21-1 and TRBJ1-6; no DNA check was done on the table's D call, TRBD1. TRBV21-1 is a known pseudogene. The CDR3 is made up of 17 amino acids. The CDR3 nucleotides read TGTGCCAGCAGCAAAGGCAGGGGGCCTTACTATAATTCACCCCTCCACTTT. It encodes CASSKGRGPYYNSPLHF.

The chain recombines TRBV6-4 with TRBJ2-3; D uncertain. From germline, CDR1 is MRHNA and CDR2 SNTAGT. Trimming shortened V by 3 bases and J by 2 bases, and 9 bases separated the two germline ends. This CDR3 spans 14 amino acids. In nucleotides, the CDR3 is TGTGCCAGCAGTGAGACGTTTCCCACAGATACGCAGTATTTT. The encoded protein is CASSETFPTDTQYF.

This sequence joins TRBV20-1 and TRBJ1-3; D may be TRBD1 (5 bases). This CDR3 has 14 amino acids. Deletions cut 6 bases from V and 0 bases from J, with 12 bases between. CDR1 and CDR2 (germline): DFQATT, SNEGSKA (reference sequence). CDR3 sequence: CSAPDRNSGNTIYF. The CDR3 nucleotides read TGCAGTGCCCCTGACAGAAACTCTGGAAACACCATATATTTT.